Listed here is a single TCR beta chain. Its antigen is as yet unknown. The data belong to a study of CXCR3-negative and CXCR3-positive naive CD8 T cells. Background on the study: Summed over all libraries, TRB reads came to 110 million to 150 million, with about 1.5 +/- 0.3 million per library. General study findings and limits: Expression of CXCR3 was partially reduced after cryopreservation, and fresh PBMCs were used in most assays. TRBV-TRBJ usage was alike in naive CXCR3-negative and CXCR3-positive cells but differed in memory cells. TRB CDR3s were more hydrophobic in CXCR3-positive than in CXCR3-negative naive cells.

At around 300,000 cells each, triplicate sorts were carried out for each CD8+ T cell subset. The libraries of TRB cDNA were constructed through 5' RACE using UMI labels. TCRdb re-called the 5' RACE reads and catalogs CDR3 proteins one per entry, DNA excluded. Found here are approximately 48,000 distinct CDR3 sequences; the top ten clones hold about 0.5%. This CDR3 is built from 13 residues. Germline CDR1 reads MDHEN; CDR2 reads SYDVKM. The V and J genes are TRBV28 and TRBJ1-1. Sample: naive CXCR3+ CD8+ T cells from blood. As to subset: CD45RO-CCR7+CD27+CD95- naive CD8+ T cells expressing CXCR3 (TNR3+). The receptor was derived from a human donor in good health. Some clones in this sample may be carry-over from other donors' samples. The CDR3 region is CASSFPGATEAFF.